Below, 29 T cell receptor beta chains from the same sample are listed, as sequenced in a study of blood T cell repertoires in COVID-19. TCRdb's copy holds only in-frame clones and misses some; the assay was immunoSEQ multiplex PCR. The table shows about 90,000 clones, with more than 75% occurring only once. Material: peripheral blood. These receptors originate from a human donor in a cohort sampled during active COVID-19.

The chain links TRBV18 to TRBJ2-2; possible D gene TRBD1, 5 bases. Looked up from germline, CDR1 is KGHSH and CDR2 is LQKENI. This CDR3 is built from 15 residues. The V end lost 0 bases, the J end lost 0 bases, and 5 bases lay between the germline ends. CDR3 in amino acids: CASSPPGANTGELFF. The CDR3 coding sequence is TGTGCCAGCTCACCACCAGGGGCGAACACCGGGGAGCTGTTTTTT.

V and J are TRBV10-2 and TRBJ2-5; 9 bases align to TRBD2. V lost 8 bases, J lost 5 bases, and 21 bases stayed unmatched. There are 18 residues in the CDR3. The germline gives CDR1 WSHSY, CDR2 SAAADI. The CDR3 sequence is CASRDPTSGGGALETQYF. The CDR3 DNA follows: TGCGCCAGCCGGGACCCAACGTCTGGCGGGGGGGCCCTCGAGACCCAGTACTTC.

The chain is built from TRBV3-1 (or the pseudogene TRBV3-2) and TRBJ2-1; 9 positions agree with TRBD2. The length of the CDR3 is 17 residues. Germline values: CDR1 LGHDT, CDR2 YNNKEL (reference sequence). V shed 4 bases and J 4 bases; nucleotides not matched to a gene: 11. Here the CDR3 reads CASSRVLLAGSYNEQFF. The CDR3 coding sequence is TGTGCCAGCAGCCGCGTGCTTCTAGCGGGGTCTTACAATGAGCAGTTCTTC.

The gene calls are TRBV10-2 and TRBJ1-6; no firm D call. Germline CDR1 reads WSHSY; CDR2 reads SAAADI. V gave up 2 bases and J gave up 3 bases, with 11 bases separating them. The CDR3 spans 16 residues. For the CDR3, the DNA is TGCGCCAGCAGTGAGGAAGGCGGGAGCTATAATTCACCCCTCCACTTT. This codes for CASSEEGGSYNSPLHF.

This chain connects TRBV6-5 to TRBJ2-7, with 13 positions matching TRBD2. The CDR3 is 15 amino acids. With 4 bases clipped from V and 4 bases from J, the junction kept 4 bases outside the gene matches. Germline lookup yields CDR1 MNHEY and CDR2 SVGAGI. CDR3 loop: CASSSRLAGGYEQYF. The CDR3 DNA reads as TGTGCCAGCAGTTCCCGACTAGCGGGGGGATACGAGCAGTACTTC.

The V gene is TRBV6-5, the J gene TRBJ1-2; D might be TRBD1 (5 bases). The ends were cut back, 6 bases at V and 5 bases at J, with 16 bases in the middle. The CDR3 is 14 residues long. CDR1 MNHEY and CDR2 SVGAGI come from the germline V gene. The CDR3, as DNA: TGTGCCAGCAGGAACAGGAAAACCTTATATGGCTACACCTTC. It codes for CASRNRKTLYGYTF.

This chain joins TRBV5-5 and TRBJ2-7; TRBD2 matches at 7 bases. V was pared by 0 bases and J by 3 bases, with 3 bases of the junction left unmatched. This CDR3 is built from 14 residues. From germline, CDR1 is SGHKS and CDR2 YYEKEE (reference sequence). CDR3 nucleotides: TGTGCCAGCAGCTTGGGGACTAGAATCTACGAGCAGTACTTC. The encoded protein is CASSLGTRIYEQYF.

In DNA, the CDR3 is TGTGCCAGCCGTAGCTCAACCGGGGAGCTGTTTTTT. Amino acids: CASRSSTGELFF. The chain combines TRBV3-1 (or the pseudogene TRBV3-2) with TRBJ2-2; no firm D call. Per the germline V gene, CDR1 is LGHDT and CDR2 is YNNKEL (reference sequence). This CDR3 has 12 residues. Trimming left V 8 bases short and J 5 bases short, with 9 bases between.

The rearrangement links TRBV6-6 to TRBJ2-6; possibly TRBD2 for D (6 bases). V lost 5 bases to trimming and J lost 0 bases, with 8 bases between them. The CDR3 spans 15 residues. CDR1 MNHNY and CDR2 SVGAGI come from the germline V gene (reference sequence). CDR3 DNA sequence: TGTGCCAGCAGTCCCGGGGGCTCTGGGGCCAACGTCCTGACTTTC. It encodes CASSPGGSGANVLTF.

The chain recombines TRBV3-1 (or the pseudogene TRBV3-2) with TRBJ1-2; D is possibly TRBD1 (5 bases). CDR3 length: 13 amino acids. The ends were cut back, 2 bases at V and 4 bases at J, with 8 bases in the middle. Germline values: CDR1 LGHDT, CDR2 YNNKEL (reference sequence). CDR3 DNA sequence: TGTGCCAGCAGCCAAAGGGGCCTCTATGGCTACACCTTC. It is translated as CASSQRGLYGYTF.

The rearrangement uses TRBV27 and TRBJ2-5; TRBD2 might be the D (5 bases). The V and J ends lost 3 bases and 5 bases respectively, with 10 bases between them. CDR3 size: 13 residues. The germline V gene encodes CDR1 MNHEY and CDR2 SMNVEV (reference sequence). The CDR3 nucleotides read TGTGCCAGCAGTTTCGAGGGTCCGGAGACCCAGTACTTC. It translates to CASSFEGPETQYF.

The V and J genes are TRBV10-1 and TRBJ1-1; 9 nucleotides align to TRBD1. The CDR3 is 13 residues long. Germline V gives CDR1 WNHNN, CDR2 SYGVQD (reference sequence). V trimming: 4 bases; J trimming: 3 bases; junction bases outside the gene matches: 0. CDR3 loop: CASSGDRDTEAFF. The CDR3 DNA reads as TGCGCCAGCAGTGGGGACAGGGACACTGAAGCTTTCTTT.

This rearrangement joins TRBV18 to TRBJ2-5; D is perhaps TRBD1 (6 bases). Germline V gene data show CDR1 as KGHSH and CDR2 as LQKENI. The CDR3 covers 13 residues. V lost 3 bases to trimming and J lost 4 bases, with 9 bases between them. Written as DNA, the CDR3 is TGTGCCAGCTCACCTGCAGGGGTAGAGACCCAGTACTTC. Encoded protein: CASSPAGVETQYF.

This clone was counted between two and nine times. This sequence joins TRBV3-1 (or the pseudogene TRBV3-2) and TRBJ1-1, with D unresolved. Trimming shortened V by 8 bases and J by 5 bases, and 15 bases separated the two germline ends. This CDR3 contains 13 residues. Per germline, CDR1 LGHDT and CDR2 YNNKEL (reference sequence). The CDR3 nucleotides read TGTGCCAGCGGAGGTTTCGTAGATACTGAAGCTTTCTTT. It translates to CASGGFVDTEAFF.

CDR3 nucleotides: TGTGCCAGCACCCCGTCGGGTTCGGGAGATACGCAGTATTTT. It is translated as CASTPSGSGDTQYF. The V and J genes are TRBV28 and TRBJ2-3; no firm D call. The CDR3 covers 14 residues. Germline values: CDR1 MDHEN, CDR2 SYDVKM. V lost 7 bases and J lost 5, with 16 bases in between.

The rearrangement uses TRBV14 and TRBJ2-2, with 7 bases aligning to TRBD1. Germline-derived CDR1 and CDR2 are SGHDN and FVKESK. V was pared by 4 bases and J by 4 bases, with 6 bases of the junction left unmatched. The CDR3 runs to 15 residues. DNA of the CDR3: TGTGCCAGCAGCCGTACAGGGGTAATCACCGGGGAGCTGTTTTTT. Translated, it gives CASSRTGVITGELFF.

The V and J genes are TRBV3-1 (or the pseudogene TRBV3-2) and TRBJ1-1, with TRBD1 matching 10 bases. The V gene end was trimmed by 4 bases and the J gene end by 4 bases; junction bases not matched to a gene: 9. The germline gives CDR1 LGHDT, CDR2 YNNKEL (reference sequence). The CDR3 is 16 residues long. The CDR3 DNA sequence: TGTGCCAGCAGCCGGGGACAGGGGCCACGGAGCACTGAAGCTTTCTTT. This codes for CASSRGQGPRSTEAFF.

This chain uses TRBV28 with TRBJ1-2, with TRBD1 as a possible D gene (6 bases). Trimming took off 1 base at V and 0 bases at J, with 15 bases between the two ends. The germline V gene has CDR1 MDHEN and CDR2 SYDVKM. There are 17 residues in the CDR3. This CDR3 reads CASSLLQGLITNYGYTF. CDR3 coding DNA: TGTGCCAGCAGTTTATTGCAGGGGCTGATTACTAACTATGGCTACACCTTC.

The rearrangement uses TRBV4-1 and TRBJ2-3; 14 bases match TRBD2. The CDR3 sequence is 15 residues long. Germline V gene data show CDR1 as MGHRA and CDR2 as YSYEKL. Trimming cost V 3 bases and J 8 bases; bases outside gene matches: 4. CDR3 residues: CASSHGTSGGTTQYF. In DNA, the CDR3 is TGCGCCAGCAGCCACGGGACTAGCGGGGGTACTACGCAGTATTTT.

CDR3 region: CASSETQGGTQYF. DNA for the CDR3: TGTGCCAGCAGTGAAACTCAAGGAGGTACGCAGTATTTT. The J gene is TRBJ2-3, the V gene TRBV2; D perhaps matches TRBD2 (5 bases). With 2 bases removed from V and 8 bases from J, the gap between germline ends came to 11 bases. The germline V gene encodes CDR1 SNHLY and CDR2 FYNNEI. The CDR3 length is 13 residues.

This sequence joins TRBV28 and TRBJ2-3; TRBD2 aligns across 9 bases. The CDR3 length is 14 residues. Germline trimming cut 8 bases from V and 5 bases from J; bases unmatched to any gene: 8. Per the germline V gene, CDR1 is MDHEN and CDR2 is SYDVKM. CDR3 DNA sequence: TGTGCCAGCCTCGGGCGGGGGGGCATAGATACGCAGTATTTT. Encoded protein: CASLGRGGIDTQYF.

This clone was observed once. The chain employs TRBV20-1 and TRBJ2-6; a possible D gene is TRBD1 (5 bases). V shed 6 bases and J shed 0 bases, with 18 bases lying between them. The CDR3 is made up of 17 amino acids. Germline lookup yields CDR1 DFQATT and CDR2 SNEGSKA (reference sequence). The CDR3, as DNA: TGCAGTGCGAGTATCCCTTACAGGAGCTCTGGGGCCAACGTCCTGACTTTC. Translation: CSASIPYRSSGANVLTF.

This clone was seen more than once but under ten times. The chain is built from TRBV5-6 and TRBJ2-7; a weak D match, TRBD2 (5 bases). Germline lookup yields CDR1 SGHDT and CDR2 YYEEEE. The germline V and J ends were trimmed by 0 bases and 6 bases, with 13 bases remaining between them. The CDR3 is made up of 14 amino acids. CDR3 amino acids: CASSLGAGSGEQYF. CDR3 nucleotides: TGTGCCAGCAGCTTGGGGGCGGGTTCAGGCGAGCAGTACTTC.

The J gene is TRBJ2-7, the V gene TRBV7-8; 9 bases agree with TRBD1. Germline V gives CDR1 SGHVS, CDR2 FQNEAQ. This CDR3 spans 15 amino acids. After removal of 5 bases from V and 3 bases from J, the junction contained 8 bases not matched to a gene. CDR3 DNA sequence: TGTGCCAGCAGCCGCCCGGGACAGGGCATCTACGAGCAGTACTTC. It is translated as CASSRPGQGIYEQYF.

By proportion, this clone is medium-sized. The chain carries TRBV11-2 and TRBJ2-2; D is undetermined. The CDR3 has 11 amino acids. With 8 bases removed from V and 6 bases from J, the gap between germline ends came to 7 bases. The germline CDR1 and CDR2 sequences are SGHAT and FQNNGV. Here the CDR3 DNA reads TGTGCCAGCCGTCCTTCCGGGGAGCTGTTTTTT. This sequence encodes CASRPSGELFF.

The chain has TRBV11-2 and TRBJ2-7; TRBD2 agrees at 8 bases. With V trimmed by 5 bases and J by 2 bases, 14 bases remained unmatched. Germline V gene data show CDR1 as SGHAT and CDR2 as FQNNGV. This CDR3 comprises 17 residues. For the CDR3, the DNA is TGTGCCAGCAGCCAGAAAGATTTCAGCGGGGGTCCCTACGAGCAGTACTTC. Translated, it gives CASSQKDFSGGPYEQYF.

The chain employs TRBV19 and TRBJ1-5; D is ambiguous. CDR1 is LNHDA, CDR2 SQIVND, per germline (reference sequence). Trimming pared 1 base from V and 0 bases from J, leaving 7 bases between. The CDR3 is 15 amino acids. The CDR3 spells CASSIVQNSNQPQHF. CDR3 nucleotides: TGTGCCAGTAGTATAGTGCAGAATAGCAATCAGCCCCAGCATTTT. The full variable domain, its missing parts supplied by reference TRBV19 and TRBJ1-5, is DGGITQSPKYLFRKEGQNVTLSCEQNLNHDAMYWYRQDPGQGLRLIYYSQIVNDFQKGDIAEGYSVSREKKESFPLTVTSAQKNPTAFYLCASSIVQNSNQPQHFGDGTRLSIL.

The chain joins TRBV5-4 to TRBJ1-2, with TRBD1 as a possible D gene (5 bases). Germline loops: CDR1 SGHNT, CDR2 YYREEE (reference sequence). With 4 bases removed from V and 0 bases from J, the gap between germline ends came to 10 bases. This CDR3 is 14 amino acids long. CDR3 bases: TGTGCCAGCAGCCTTGCAGGGACTAACTATGGCTACACCTTC. Its protein product is CASSLAGTNYGYTF.

V gene TRBV10-3 combines with J gene TRBJ2-7, with 8 bases matching TRBD1. The CDR3 runs 14 residues. V shed 6 bases, J shed 0 bases, and the junction held 4 bases outside the gene matches. Germline V gene data show CDR1 as ENHRY and CDR2 as SYGVKD. DNA for the CDR3: TGTGCCATCAGATCCACAGGGGGCTCCTACGAGCAGTACTTC. This codes for CAIRSTGGSYEQYF.